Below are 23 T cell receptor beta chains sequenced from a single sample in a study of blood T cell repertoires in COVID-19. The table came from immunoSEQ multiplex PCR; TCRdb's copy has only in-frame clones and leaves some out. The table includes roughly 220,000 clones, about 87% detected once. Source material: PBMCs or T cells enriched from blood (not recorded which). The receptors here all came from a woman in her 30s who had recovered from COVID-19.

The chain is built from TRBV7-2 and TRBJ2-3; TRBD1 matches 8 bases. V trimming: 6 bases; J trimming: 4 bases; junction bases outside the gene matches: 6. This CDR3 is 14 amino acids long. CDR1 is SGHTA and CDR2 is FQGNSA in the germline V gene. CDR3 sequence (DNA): TGTGCCAGCAGTAACGGACAGGGACCAGATACGCAGTATTTT. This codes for CASSNGQGPDTQYF.

Here the CDR3 DNA reads TGTGCCAGCAACACGATACCCCGGGCGGGCACTGAAGCTTTCTTT. Its protein product is CASNTIPRAGTEAFF. The V gene is TRBV21-1, the J gene TRBJ1-1. TRBV21-1 is recorded as a pseudogene. The CDR3 spans 15 residues.

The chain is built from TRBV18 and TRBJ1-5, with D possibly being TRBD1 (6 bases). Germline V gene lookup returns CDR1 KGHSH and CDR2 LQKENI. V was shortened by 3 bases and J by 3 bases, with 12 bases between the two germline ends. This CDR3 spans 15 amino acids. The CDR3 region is CASSPGGGTNQPQHF. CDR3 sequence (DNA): TGTGCCAGCTCACCGGGAGGGGGGACCAATCAGCCCCAGCATTTT.

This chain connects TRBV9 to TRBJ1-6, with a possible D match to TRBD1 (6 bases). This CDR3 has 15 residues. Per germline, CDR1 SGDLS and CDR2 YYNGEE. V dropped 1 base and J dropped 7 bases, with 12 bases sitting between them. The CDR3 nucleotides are TGTGCCAGCAGCGTATATTCAGGGGAGAATTCACCCCTCCACTTT. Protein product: CASSVYSGENSPLHF.

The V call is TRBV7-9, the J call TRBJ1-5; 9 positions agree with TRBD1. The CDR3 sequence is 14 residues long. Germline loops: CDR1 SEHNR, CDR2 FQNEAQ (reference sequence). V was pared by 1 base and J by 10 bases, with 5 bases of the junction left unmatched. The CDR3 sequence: CASSLEGQGGPQHF. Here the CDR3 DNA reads TGTGCCAGCAGCTTAGAGGGACAGGGAGGTCCCCAGCATTTT.

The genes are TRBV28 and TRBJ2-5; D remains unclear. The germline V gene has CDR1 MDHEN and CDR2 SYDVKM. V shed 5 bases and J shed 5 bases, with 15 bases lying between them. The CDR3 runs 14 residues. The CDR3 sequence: CASSPISVRETQYF. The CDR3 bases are TGTGCCAGCAGTCCAATATCCGTGAGGGAGACCCAGTACTTC.

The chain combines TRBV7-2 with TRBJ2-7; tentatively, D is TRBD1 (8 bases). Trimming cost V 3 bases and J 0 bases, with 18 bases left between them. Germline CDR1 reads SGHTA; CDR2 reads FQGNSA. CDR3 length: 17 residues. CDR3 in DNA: TGTGCCAGCAGCTTGCGGGGTACAGGGGGGGTCTCCTACGAGCAGTACTTC. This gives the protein CASSLRGTGGVSYEQYF.

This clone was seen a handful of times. CDR3 in DNA: TGTGCTAGTGGTTTCCCTTCCGGGACAGGGGGCAATCAGCCCCAGCATTTT. This sequence encodes CASGFPSGTGGNQPQHF. The chain joins TRBV12-5 to TRBJ1-5; 10 nucleotides match TRBD1. Germline V gene data show CDR1 as LGHNT and CDR2 as FRNRAP. The CDR3 totals 17 residues. V shed 3 bases, J shed 2 bases, and the junction held 7 bases outside the gene matches.

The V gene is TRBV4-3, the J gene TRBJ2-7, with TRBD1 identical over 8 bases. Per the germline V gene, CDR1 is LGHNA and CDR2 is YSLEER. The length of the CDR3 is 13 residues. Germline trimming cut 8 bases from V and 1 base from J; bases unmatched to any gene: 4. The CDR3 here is CASGQGLSYEQYF. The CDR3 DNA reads TGCGCCAGCGGACAGGGTCTATCCTACGAGCAGTACTTC.

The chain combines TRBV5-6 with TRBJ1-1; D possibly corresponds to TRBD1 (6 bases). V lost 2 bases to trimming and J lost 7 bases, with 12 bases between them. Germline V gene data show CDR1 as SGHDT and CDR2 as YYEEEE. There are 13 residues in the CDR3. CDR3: CASSLSGAGEAFF. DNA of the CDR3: TGTGCCAGCAGCTTATCAGGGGCGGGTGAAGCTTTCTTT.

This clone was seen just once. The CDR3 region is CASKARRTGLNQPQHF. CDR3 coding DNA: TGTGCCAGTAAGGCTCGGAGGACAGGACTCAATCAGCCCCAGCATTTT. The gene calls are TRBV19 and TRBJ1-5; 7 bases line up with TRBD1. Germline CDR1 is LNHDA and CDR2 is SQIVND (reference sequence). The CDR3 spans 16 residues. V was pared by 7 bases and J by 3 bases, with 12 bases of the junction left unmatched. Together with reference TRBV19 and TRBJ1-5, the CDR3 gives the full variable domain: DGGITQSPKYLFRKEGQNVTLSCEQNLNHDAMYWYRQDPGQGLRLIYYSQIVNDFQKGDIAEGYSVSREKKESFPLTVTSAQKNPTAFYLCASKARRTGLNQPQHFGDGTRLSIL.

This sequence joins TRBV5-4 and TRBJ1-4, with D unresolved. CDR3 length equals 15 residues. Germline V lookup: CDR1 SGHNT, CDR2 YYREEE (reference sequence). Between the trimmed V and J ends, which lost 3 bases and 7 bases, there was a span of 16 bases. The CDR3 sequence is CASSSVLDGGEKLFF. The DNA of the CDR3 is TGTGCCAGCAGCTCAGTACTCGATGGAGGTGAAAAACTGTTTTTT.

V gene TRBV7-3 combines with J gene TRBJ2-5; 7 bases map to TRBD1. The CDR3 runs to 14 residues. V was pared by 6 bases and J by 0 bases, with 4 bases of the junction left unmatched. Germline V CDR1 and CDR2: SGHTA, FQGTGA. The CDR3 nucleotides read TGTGCCAGCAGGTCGACAGGGAACCAAGAGACCCAGTACTTC. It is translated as CASRSTGNQETQYF.

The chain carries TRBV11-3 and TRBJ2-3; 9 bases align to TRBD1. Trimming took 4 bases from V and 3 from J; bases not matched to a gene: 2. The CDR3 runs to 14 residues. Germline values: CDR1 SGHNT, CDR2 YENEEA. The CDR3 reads CASSSDRGTDTQYF. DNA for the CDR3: TGTGCCAGCAGCTCGGACAGGGGTACAGATACGCAGTATTTT.

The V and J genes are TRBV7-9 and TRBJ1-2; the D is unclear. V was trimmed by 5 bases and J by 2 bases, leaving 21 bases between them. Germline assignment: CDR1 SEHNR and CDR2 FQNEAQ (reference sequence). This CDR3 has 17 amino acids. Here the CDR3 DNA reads TGTGCCAGCAGCAACTCCGACGGGAAATATACAAACTATGGCTACACCTTC. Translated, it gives CASSNSDGKYTNYGYTF.

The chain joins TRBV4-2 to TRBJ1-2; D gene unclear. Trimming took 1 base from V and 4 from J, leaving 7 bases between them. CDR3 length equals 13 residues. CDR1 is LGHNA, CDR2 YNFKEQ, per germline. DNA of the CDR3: TGTGCCAGCAGCCAAGGCGGGAGCTATGGCTACACCTTC. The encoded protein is CASSQGGSYGYTF.

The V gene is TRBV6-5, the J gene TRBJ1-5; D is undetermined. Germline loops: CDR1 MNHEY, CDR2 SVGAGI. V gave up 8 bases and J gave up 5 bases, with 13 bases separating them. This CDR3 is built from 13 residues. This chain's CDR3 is CASLLSRDQPQHF. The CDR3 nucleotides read TGTGCCAGCTTATTGTCGCGAGATCAGCCCCAGCATTTT.

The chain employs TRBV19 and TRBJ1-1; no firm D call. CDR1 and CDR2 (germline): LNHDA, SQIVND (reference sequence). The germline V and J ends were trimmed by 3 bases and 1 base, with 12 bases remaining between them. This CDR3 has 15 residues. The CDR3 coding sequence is TGTGCCAGTAGTATTGATACAAATGAGAACACTGAAGCTTTCTTT. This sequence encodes CASSIDTNENTEAFF.

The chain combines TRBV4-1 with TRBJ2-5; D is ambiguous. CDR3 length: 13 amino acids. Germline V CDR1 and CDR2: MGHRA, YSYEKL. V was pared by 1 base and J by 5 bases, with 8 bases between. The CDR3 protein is CASSQVYGETQYF. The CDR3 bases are TGCGCCAGCAGCCAAGTCTACGGTGAGACCCAGTACTTC.

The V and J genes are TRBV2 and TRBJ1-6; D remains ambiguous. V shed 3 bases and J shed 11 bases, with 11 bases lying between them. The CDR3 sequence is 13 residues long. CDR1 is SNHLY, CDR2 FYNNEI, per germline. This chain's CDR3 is CASSERERAPLHF. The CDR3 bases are TGTGCCAGCAGTGAGAGGGAAAGGGCACCCCTCCACTTT.

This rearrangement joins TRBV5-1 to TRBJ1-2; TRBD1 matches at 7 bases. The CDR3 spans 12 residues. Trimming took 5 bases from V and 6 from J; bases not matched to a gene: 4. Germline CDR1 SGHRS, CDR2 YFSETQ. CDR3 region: CASRLTGDGYTF. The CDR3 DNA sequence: TGCGCCAGCAGACTTACAGGGGATGGCTACACCTTC.

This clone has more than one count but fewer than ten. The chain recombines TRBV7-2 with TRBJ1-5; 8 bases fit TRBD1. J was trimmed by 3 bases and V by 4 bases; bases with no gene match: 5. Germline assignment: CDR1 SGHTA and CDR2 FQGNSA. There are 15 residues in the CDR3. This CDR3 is CASSWATGANQPQHF. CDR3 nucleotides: TGTGCCAGCAGCTGGGCGACAGGGGCCAATCAGCCCCAGCATTTT.

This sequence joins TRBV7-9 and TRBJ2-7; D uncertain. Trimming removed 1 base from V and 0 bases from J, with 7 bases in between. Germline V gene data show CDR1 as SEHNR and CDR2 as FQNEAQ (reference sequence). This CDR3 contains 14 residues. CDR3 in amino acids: CASSLDSHSYEQYF. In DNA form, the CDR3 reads TGTGCCAGCAGCTTAGACAGCCACTCCTACGAGCAGTACTTC.